This T cell receptor (beta chain) was profiled in a study of blood T cell repertoires in COVID-19. At the level of the study: The study drew acute and convalescent COVID-19 samples from the United States, Italy and Spain. From T cells, B-cell-depleted T cells, or PBMCs came the material, which was cDNA or gDNA.

In the source study's methods: Reference gene primer amplification gave estimated nucleated cell counts. Profiling relied on immunoSEQ multiplex PCR, and the TCRdb table lists in-frame clones only, not all of them. V, J and clone size derive from that table, while D and trimming were established from the DNA sequence. In the table there are around 50,000 clones, roughly 83% of which are singletons. Germline CDR1 SGHNT, CDR2 YYREEE (reference sequence). The CDR3 runs to 15 residues. The V and J ends lost 6 bases and 0 bases, in that order; junction bases with no gene match: 6. Sample: peripheral blood. The genes are TRBV5-4 and TRBJ2-3, with TRBD2 identical over 8 bases. The sequence derives from a human donor in a cohort sampled during active COVID-19. The CDR3 sequence is CASTLGGASTDTQYF. DNA for the CDR3: TGTGCCAGCACCCTCGGGGGGGCTAGCACAGATACGCAGTATTTT. Full variable domain (rest looked up from reference TRBV5-4 and TRBJ2-3): ETGVTQSPTHLIKTRGQQVTLRCSSQSGHNTVSWYQQALGQGPQFIFQYYREEENGRGNFPPRFSGLQFPNYSSELNVNALELDDSALYLCASTLGGASTDTQYFGPGTRLTVL.